This TCR beta chain was identified during a study of T cell responses to AZD1222 COVID-19 vaccine. Study results and caveats: Mostly white British, mostly female donors; authors suggested clonal diversity may be underestimated.

Assay used: immunoSEQ multiplex PCR; TCRdb lists only in-frame clones, some missing. The data hold 100,000 to 130,000 clones, with about 90% observed a single time. This clone has just one count. Its antigen is as yet unknown. The germline V gene encodes CDR1 LGHDT and CDR2 YNNKEL (reference sequence). V shed 4 bases, J shed 6 bases, and the junction held 11 bases outside the gene matches. The CDR3 spans 16 residues. The chain employs TRBV3-1 (or the pseudogene TRBV3-2) and TRBJ2-2; 7 bases agree with TRBD1. This TCR was sampled from an adult who received the AZD1222 COVID-19 vaccine. The material sequenced was peripheral blood, taken 28 days after the second AZD1222 dose. CDR3 nucleotides: TGTGCCAGCAGCCGCGTAGGACAGGCCGGTTCCGGGGAGCTGTTTTTT. Translating it yields CASSRVGQAGSGELFF.